This is a list of T cell receptor beta chains from one sample in a study of OX40 agonist ivuxolimab in advanced cancers. The data were produced by immunoSEQ multiplex PCR, yet TCRdb's version contains in-frame clones alone and is incomplete. This table holds 68,000 or so clones, roughly four fifths found once. Source: CD4+ or CD8+ T cells sorted from blood, taken in a trial of the OX40 agonist ivuxolimab. These receptor sequences come from an adult with an advanced solid tumor such as melanoma, head and neck, liver or kidney cancer. Each CDR3 is given with its conserved first and last residue.

CDR3aa: CASSMIGGGQPQHF
len: 14
v_gene: TRBV19
j_gene: TRBJ1-5

CDR3aa: CASSLDPYLGGFYNEQFF
len: 18
v_gene: TRBV11-2
j_gene: TRBJ2-1

CDR3aa: CASSDRERENMGYTF
len: 15
v_gene: TRBV25-1
j_gene: TRBJ1-2

CDR3aa: CASSLRTSGYNEQFF
len: 15
v_gene: TRBV7-8
j_gene: TRBJ2-1

CDR3aa: CASSLGAVSNQPQHF
len: 15
v_gene: TRBV7-2
j_gene: TRBJ1-5

CDR3aa: CASSYRENTGELFF
len: 14
v_gene: TRBV6-5
j_gene: TRBJ2-2

CDR3aa: CASTTGTGEETQYF
len: 14
v_gene: TRBV5-1
j_gene: TRBJ2-5

CDR3aa: CASSPRQGSDTNEKLFF
len: 17
v_gene: TRBV28
j_gene: TRBJ1-4

CDR3aa: CASSPLGYDSYEQYF
len: 15
v_gene: TRBV27
j_gene: TRBJ2-7

CDR3aa: CASSKTSGGEQFF
len: 13
v_gene: TRBV7-2
j_gene: TRBJ2-1